This T cell receptor (beta chain) derives from a study of cytomegalovirus exposure and HLA in healthy donors. In the study overall: From donors who were HLA-typed, an early data release held about 89 million unique TCRs. Among the 400 or so donors who were genotyped, approximately 83% fell in the genetic ancestry cluster that is associated with self-reported Caucasian donors. Overall study findings and caveats: TCR beta chains numbering about 160 were designated cytomegalovirus-associated. A later analysis showed HLA-associated TCR beta chains outstripping equally common others in clonal expansion.

Vbeta (60) and Jbeta (13) primers were used in the PCR. The table came from immunoSEQ multiplex PCR; TCRdb's copy has only in-frame clones and leaves some out. The sample carries about 140,000 clones, 80% recorded once. Comment on this clone: Its antigen is not identified.

This CDR3 contains 13 residues. Germline loops: CDR1 SGHNT, CDR2 YYREEE (reference sequence). V gave up 0 bases and J gave up 0 bases, with 3 bases separating them. The chain employs TRBV5-4 and TRBJ1-1; no firm D call. This receptor was identified in a man aged 25-45 years in good health and CMV-seronegative. Sequences were obtained from PBMCs. The CDR3 nucleotides read TGTGCCAGCAGCTTGGATATGAACACTGAAGCTTTCTTT. This encodes CASSLDMNTEAFF. Combining the CDR3 with reference TRBV5-4 and TRBJ1-1 gives the whole variable domain ETGVTQSPTHLIKTRGQQVTLRCSSQSGHNTVSWYQQALGQGPQFIFQYYREEENGRGNFPPRFSGLQFPNYSSELNVNALELDDSALYLCASSLDMNTEAFFGQGTRLTVV.